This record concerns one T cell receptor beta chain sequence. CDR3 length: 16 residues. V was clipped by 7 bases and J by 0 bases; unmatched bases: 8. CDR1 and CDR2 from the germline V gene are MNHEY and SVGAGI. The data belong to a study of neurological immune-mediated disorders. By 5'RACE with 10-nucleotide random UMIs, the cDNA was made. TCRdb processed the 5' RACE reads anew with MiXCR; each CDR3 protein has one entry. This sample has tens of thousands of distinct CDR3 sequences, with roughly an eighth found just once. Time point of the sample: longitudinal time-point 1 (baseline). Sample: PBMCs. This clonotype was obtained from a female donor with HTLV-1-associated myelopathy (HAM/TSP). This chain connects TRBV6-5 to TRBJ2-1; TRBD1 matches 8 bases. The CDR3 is CASTQGAGGSYNEQFF. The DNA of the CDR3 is TGTGCCAGCACCCAGGGGGCAGGAGGCTCCTACAATGAGCAGTTCTTC.